A selection of T cell receptor beta chains follows, all from one sample in a study of blood T cells in healthy people across ages. One entry per CDR3 protein results from TCRdb running MiXCR on the 5' RACE reads. The sample holds about 1,400,000 distinct CDR3 sequences, 55% to 75% seen once. Material: blood. Receptor source: a man aged 18 to 30 in good health. Both conserved end residues are part of each CDR3. D genes are given only for firm matches. Expanded clones get a size class; other rows say once, few or many, or leave the size out.

V gene	CDR3 length	J gene	clone size	D gene	CDR3 DNA	CDR3 protein
TRBV6-1	14	TRBJ2-7	-	-	TGTGCCAGCAGTGAAGGCGGGGTTGGGTACGAGCAGTACTTC	CASSEGGVGYEQYF
TRBV4-3	15	TRBJ1-6	-	-	TGCGCCAGCAGCCCCAGAGTCTCCTATAATTCACCCCTCCACTTT	CASSPRVSYNSPLHF
TRBV4-1	16	TRBJ2-3	-	-	TGCGCCAGCAGCCAGAGTGGGGGCCACAGCGCAGATACGCAGTATTTT	CASSQSGGHSADTQYF
TRBV20-1	15	TRBJ2-7	-	TRBD1	TGCAGTGCAAGTTCTGGGACAGGGGGGTTCTACGAGCAGTACTTC	CSASSGTGGFYEQYF
TRBV25-1	13	TRBJ2-1	-	-	TGTGCCAGCAGTGAATTTGGGGACAATGAGCAGTTCTTC	CASSEFGDNEQFF
TRBV20-1	12	TRBJ2-1	-	-	TGCAGTGCTAGTAATCGACCCAATGAGCAGTTCTTC	CSASNRPNEQFF
TRBV10-3	13	TRBJ2-7	-	-	TGTGCCACTGACGAACTGGGGGGCAACGAGCAGTACTTC	CATDELGGNEQYF
TRBV27	15	TRBJ2-1	-	-	TGTGCCAGCACCTCCGGCGGACTCTCCTACAATGAGCAGTTCTTC	CASTSGGLSYNEQFF
TRBV4-1	14	TRBJ1-1	-	-	TGCGCCAGCAGCCAAGATAACGGTTCACCGAGAGCTTTCTTT	CASSQDNGSPRAFF
TRBV20-1	16	TRBJ1-4	-	-	TGCAGTGCTAGCGAACAGGGCATGTCAACTAATGAAAAACTGTTTTTT	CSASEQGMSTNEKLFF
TRBV7-9	14	TRBJ2-5	-	-	TGTGCCAGCAGCTCAGGGAACAGGCCAGAGACCCAGTACTTC	CASSSGNRPETQYF
TRBV4-3	15	TRBJ2-3	-	TRBD1	TGCGCCAGCAGCCACGCGGACAGGGTAGCAGATACGCAGTATTTT	CASSHADRVADTQYF
TRBV20-1	12	TRBJ2-7	-	-	TGCAGTGCTAGATACAGCGACAATGAGCAGTACTTC	CSARYSDNEQYF
TRBV11-2	16	TRBJ2-3	-	TRBD1	TGTGCCAGCAGCTTAGGAGGGACAGGGGGCGTGGATACGCAGTATTTT	CASSLGGTGGVDTQYF
TRBV18	14	TRBJ1-2	few	-	TGTGCCAGCTCACCACCCGGGGGGGTGTATGGCTACACCTTC	CASSPPGGVYGYTF
TRBV20-1	14	TRBJ1-5	-	-	TGCAGTGCTAGAGTTTCGGGGAGCAATCAGCCCCAGCATTTT	CSARVSGSNQPQHF
TRBV5-1	17	TRBJ1-5	-	-	TGCGCCAGCAGCTCGAGACATCTCCCCCCATATAATCAGCCCCAGCATTTT	CASSSRHLPPYNQPQHF
TRBV20-1	16	TRBJ1-2	-	-	TGCAGTGCTGGGCCGGGGAAGGGGACCTCTAACTATGGCTACACCTTC	CSAGPGKGTSNYGYTF
TRBV6-5	13	TRBJ2-5	few	-	TGTGCCAGCAGAGTAGCGGAAATGCGGACCCAGTACTTC	CASRVAEMRTQYF
TRBV9	15	TRBJ2-1	few	TRBD2	TGTGCCAGCAGCGTAGGAAGCGGGGGTATGGATGAGCAGTTCTTC	CASSVGSGGMDEQFF
TRBV12-3/TRBV12-4	17	TRBJ2-7	few	TRBD1	TGTGCCAGCAGCCCCTGGACAGGGGGCTACACTACCTACGAGCAGTACTTC	CASSPWTGGYTTYEQYF
TRBV3-1	16	TRBJ2-3	once	TRBD2	TGTGCCAGCAGCCCGGGACTAGCGGGAGAGGGGGATACGCAGTATTTT	CASSPGLAGEGDTQYF